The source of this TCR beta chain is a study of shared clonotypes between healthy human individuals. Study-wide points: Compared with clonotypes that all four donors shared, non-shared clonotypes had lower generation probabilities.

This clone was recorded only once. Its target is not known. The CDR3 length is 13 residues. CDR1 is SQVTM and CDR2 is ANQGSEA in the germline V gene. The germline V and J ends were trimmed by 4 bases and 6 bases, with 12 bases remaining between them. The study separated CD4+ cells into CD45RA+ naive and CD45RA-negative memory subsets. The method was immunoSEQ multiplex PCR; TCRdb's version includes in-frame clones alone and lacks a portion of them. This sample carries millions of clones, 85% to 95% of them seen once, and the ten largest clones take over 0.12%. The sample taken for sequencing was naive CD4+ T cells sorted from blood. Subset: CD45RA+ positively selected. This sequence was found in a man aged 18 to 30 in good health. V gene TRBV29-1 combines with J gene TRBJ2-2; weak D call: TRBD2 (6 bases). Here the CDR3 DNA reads TGCAGCGTTGGTGTAGGGAGGTCCGGGGAGCTGTTTTTT. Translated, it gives CSVGVGRSGELFF.